Listed here are 24 T cell receptor beta chains from one sample, sequenced in a study of blood T cell repertoires in COVID-19. Using immunoSEQ multiplex PCR, the repertoire was profiled, and TCRdb retains in-frame clones only, with some absent. Among a few hundred thousand clones, around 89% were seen once, and the ten largest hold under 2.5%. The sample taken for sequencing was PBMCs or T cells enriched from blood (not recorded which). The receptors here all came from an older woman in a cohort exposed to, infected with or recovered from COVID-19 (not recorded which).

The gene calls are TRBV12-1 and TRBJ1-2; the table assigns TRBD1, which was not confirmed against the DNA. TRBV12-1 is an annotated pseudogene. This CDR3 has 18 residues. DNA for the CDR3: TGTGCCAGCAGCCGCCCAAGGGACAGGGCTTATCCGGGCTATGGCTACACCTTC. It is translated as CASSRPRDRAYPGYGYTF.

This clone was detected a few times. The V gene is TRBV20-1, the J gene TRBJ1-2; 10 positions match TRBD1. CDR1 DFQATT and CDR2 SNEGSKA come from the germline V gene (reference sequence). J gave up 8 bases and V 4 bases, and 10 bases lay outside the gene matches. This CDR3 contains 14 residues. For the CDR3, the DNA is TGCAGTGCTATTGACTCCGGGACAGGGGACGGCTACACCTTC. Amino acids: CSAIDSGTGDGYTF.

This chain links TRBV6-5 with TRBJ2-7; perhaps TRBD2 as D (5 bases). Germline V gene lookup returns CDR1 MNHEY and CDR2 SVGAGI. The length of the CDR3 is 14 residues. The germline V and J ends were trimmed by 0 bases and 2 bases, with 8 bases remaining between them. This chain's CDR3 is CASSYSAGTYEQYF. Here the CDR3 DNA reads TGTGCCAGCAGTTACTCCGCGGGCACCTACGAGCAGTACTTC.

This chain uses TRBV11-3 with TRBJ2-1; 10 nucleotides line up with TRBD2. Trimming removed 0 bases from V and 2 bases from J; junction bases left unmatched: 4. This CDR3 spans 17 amino acids. Germline V gene data show CDR1 as SGHNT and CDR2 as YENEEA. The DNA for the CDR3 is TGTGCCAGCAGCTTAGAGGTAGCGGGAGGAACCTACAATGAGCAGTTCTTC. This encodes CASSLEVAGGTYNEQFF.

This chain connects TRBV20-1 to TRBJ2-1; D gene ambiguous. The germline V and J ends were trimmed by 3 bases and 0 bases, with 9 bases remaining between them. CDR1 is DFQATT, CDR2 SNEGSKA, per germline (reference sequence). The CDR3 is 14 residues long. CDR3 nucleotide sequence: TGCAGTGCTAGTCTAGTCAACTCCTACAATGAGCAGTTCTTC. This gives the protein CSASLVNSYNEQFF.

This chain uses TRBV18 with TRBJ2-7; maybe TRBD2 (6 bases). The CDR3 spans 17 residues. V lost 0 bases, J lost 1 base, and 16 bases lay in between. The germline V gene has CDR1 KGHSH and CDR2 LQKENI. The CDR3 region is CASSPPVEGTLSYEQYF. CDR3 nucleotides: TGTGCCAGCTCACCACCGGTTGAGGGGACTCTTTCCTACGAGCAGTACTTC.

CDR3 loop: CASSFPRYRERGYTF. CDR3 DNA: TGTGCCAGCAGCTTCCCTCGGTACAGGGAGAGGGGCTACACCTTC. The V gene is TRBV28, the J gene TRBJ1-2; weak D call: TRBD1 (6 bases). The V gene's germline CDR1 is MDHEN and CDR2 SYDVKM. This CDR3 is 15 amino acids long. With 6 bases removed from V and 8 bases from J, the gap between germline ends came to 22 bases.

This clone turned up a few times. The chain employs TRBV24-1 and TRBJ2-7, with D hard to call. Trimming pared 4 bases from V and 7 bases from J, leaving 16 bases between. The germline CDR1 and CDR2 sequences are KGHDR and SFDVKD. The CDR3 length is 14 residues. Here the CDR3 DNA reads TGTGCCACCAGTGACTCGACCAGTCTGAGGGAGCAGTACTTC. Its translation: CATSDSTSLREQYF.

The V and J genes are TRBV7-2 and TRBJ2-7; 12 bases agree with TRBD2. The trim removed 2 bases at V and 2 bases at J, leaving 7 bases unmatched. The CDR3 runs to 17 residues. Germline V CDR1 and CDR2: SGHTA, FQGNSA. CDR3 residues: CASSLRASGRGAYEQYF. CDR3 nucleotides: TGTGCCAGCAGCTTAAGGGCTAGCGGGAGGGGAGCCTACGAGCAGTACTTC.

CDR3 coding DNA: TGTGCCAGCAGCCCTGGTGTCGGGACAGAACTCGGTCAAGCTTTCTTT. This encodes CASSPGVGTELGQAFF. The rearrangement joins TRBV7-9 to TRBJ1-1; TRBD1 matches 7 bases. CDR1 SEHNR and CDR2 FQNEAQ come from the germline V gene (reference sequence). The CDR3 spans 16 residues. The J segment lost 9 bases and the V segment lost 5 bases, leaving 18 bases of the junction unmatched.

This chain links TRBV28 with TRBJ1-2; TRBD1 aligns across 8 bases. V shed 5 bases and J 4 bases; nucleotides not matched to a gene: 6. This CDR3 is built from 14 residues. Germline V lookup: CDR1 MDHEN, CDR2 SYDVKM. DNA of the CDR3: TGTGCCAGCAGTCCCCCGGACAGGGTCTATGGCTACACCTTC. Its protein product is CASSPPDRVYGYTF.

A remark on this clone: One end of the junction is discordant with germline, which a read error may explain. The genes are TRBV7-7 and TRBJ2-3; TRBD2 is a possible D gene (5 bases). CDR3 length equals 13 residues. The germline V gene has CDR1 SSHAT and CDR2 FNYEAQ (reference sequence). Here the CDR3 DNA reads TGTGCTAGCAGCTTTTCGGCGAGGGAAACGCAGTATTTT. It is translated as CASSFSARETQYF.

The chain combines TRBV18 with TRBJ1-6; 7 bases match TRBD1. Germline V lookup: CDR1 KGHSH, CDR2 LQKENI. V shed 4 bases and J 0 bases; nucleotides not matched to a gene: 6. The CDR3 is 17 amino acids. CDR3 sequence (DNA): TGTGCCAGCTCACAGACAGGGCCTAGCTCCTATAATTCACCCCTCCACTTT. This encodes CASSQTGPSSYNSPLHF.

CDR3 sequence: CAWSASDRGKTEAFF. In DNA, the CDR3 is TGTGCCTGGAGTGCCTCCGACAGGGGGAAAACTGAAGCTTTCTTT. The chain has TRBV30 and TRBJ1-1, with TRBD1 matching over 9 bases. This CDR3 has 15 amino acids. CDR1 is GTSNPN and CDR2 is SVGIG in the germline V gene (reference sequence). V was pared by 1 base and J by 5 bases, with 8 bases of the junction left unmatched.

In DNA form, the CDR3 reads TGTGCCAGTAGTAACGGCGGGGCTTCCTACGAGCAGTACTTC. Translation gives CASSNGGASYEQYF. This chain connects TRBV19 to TRBJ2-7, with D perhaps matching TRBD2 (6 bases). The CDR3 contains 14 residues. Per germline, CDR1 LNHDA and CDR2 SQIVND (reference sequence). Trimming removed 4 bases at V and 1 base at J, with 11 bases between. The full variable domain, completed using reference TRBV19 and TRBJ2-7, is DGGITQSPKYLFRKEGQNVTLSCEQNLNHDAMYWYRQDPGQGLRLIYYSQIVNDFQKGDIAEGYSVSREKKESFPLTVTSAQKNPTAFYLCASSNGGASYEQYFGPGTRLTVT.

The J gene is TRBJ2-1, the V gene TRBV4-2, with 7 bases lining up with TRBD2. V was pared by 0 bases and J by 8 bases, with 13 bases of the junction left unmatched. The CDR3 runs to 17 residues. The germline V gene encodes CDR1 LGHNA and CDR2 YNFKEQ. The CDR3 region is CASSQDVAAGDIYEQFF. The CDR3 DNA reads TGTGCCAGCAGCCAAGATGTGGCTGCGGGAGATATTTATGAGCAGTTCTTC.

This clone was seen just once. This chain links TRBV27 with TRBJ2-3; D is ambiguous. The V gene's germline CDR1 is MNHEY and CDR2 SMNVEV (reference sequence). Between the trimmed V and J ends, which lost 5 bases and 0 bases, there was a span of 9 bases. This CDR3 is built from 14 residues. CDR3 sequence: CASSRLRSTDTQYF. In DNA, the CDR3 is TGTGCCAGCAGTCGCCTACGTAGCACAGATACGCAGTATTTT.

This chain uses TRBV6-2 or TRBV6-3 with TRBJ1-1, with TRBD1 identical over 8 bases. V lost 6 bases, J lost 1 base, and 7 bases stayed unmatched. This CDR3 has 15 amino acids. The germline V gene has CDR1 MNHEY and CDR2 SVGEGT. The CDR3 protein is CASSPRGQANTEAFF. As DNA, the CDR3 is TGTGCCAGCAGCCCCCGGGGACAGGCGAACACTGAAGCTTTCTTT.

The chain links TRBV18 to TRBJ1-6; the match to TRBD1 covers 7 bases. The CDR3 has 14 amino acids. Looked up from germline, CDR1 is KGHSH and CDR2 is LQKENI. V was pared by 8 bases and J by 7 bases, with 8 bases of the junction left unmatched. This chain's CDR3 is CASRAGTENSPLHF. The CDR3 nucleotides read TGTGCCAGCCGTGCCGGGACAGAGAATTCACCCCTCCACTTT.

The V call is TRBV7-9, the J call TRBJ1-2, with a possible D match to TRBD1 (6 bases). The V end was cut by 4 bases, the J end by 4 bases, with 13 bases between. The germline CDR1 and CDR2 sequences are SEHNR and FQNEAQ (reference sequence). This CDR3 spans 14 amino acids. The CDR3 protein is CASSSAGEIYGYTF. CDR3 nucleotide sequence: TGTGCCAGCAGCTCCGCAGGGGAGATCTATGGCTACACCTTC.

The chain is built from TRBV4-1 and TRBJ2-7, with D possibly being TRBD2 (6 bases). CDR3 length: 16 amino acids. The germline V and J ends were trimmed by 2 bases and 5 bases, with 19 bases remaining between them. Germline CDR1 and CDR2: MGHRA and YSYEKL. The DNA for the CDR3 is TGCGCCAGCAGCCAAACTACTAGCAAGGGTTCGGACGAGCAGTACTTC. It translates to CASSQTTSKGSDEQYF.

The rearrangement links TRBV27 to TRBJ2-1; TRBD1 aligns across 9 bases. The CDR3 has 15 amino acids. V lost 5 bases and J lost 7; bases outside the gene matches: 9. The germline V gene encodes CDR1 MNHEY and CDR2 SMNVEV (reference sequence). The CDR3 spells CASSALGQGGNEQFF. CDR3 nucleotides: TGTGCCAGCAGTGCCCTGGGACAGGGCGGTAATGAGCAGTTCTTC.

V and J are TRBV10-2 and TRBJ2-1; 15 bases map to TRBD2. The length of the CDR3 is 15 residues. CDR1 and CDR2 (germline): WSHSY, SAAADI. Trimming at V came to 6 bases and at J to 6 bases, leaving 3 bases not matched to a gene. The CDR3 loop reads CASSLGLAGGNEQFF. For the CDR3, the DNA is TGCGCCAGCAGCCTGGGACTAGCGGGGGGCAATGAGCAGTTCTTC.

The V gene is TRBV19, the J gene TRBJ2-3, with D tentatively TRBD1 (5 bases). The CDR3 length is 14 residues. Germline assignment: CDR1 LNHDA and CDR2 SQIVND (reference sequence). Deletions cut 2 bases from V and 1 base from J, with 7 bases between. CDR3: CASSIQGRTDTQYF. CDR3 nucleotides: TGTGCCAGTAGTATACAGGGCCGCACAGATACGCAGTATTTT. The variable domain in full, completed from reference TRBV19 and TRBJ2-3, reads DGGITQSPKYLFRKEGQNVTLSCEQNLNHDAMYWYRQDPGQGLRLIYYSQIVNDFQKGDIAEGYSVSREKKESFPLTVTSAQKNPTAFYLCASSIQGRTDTQYFGPGTRLTVL.